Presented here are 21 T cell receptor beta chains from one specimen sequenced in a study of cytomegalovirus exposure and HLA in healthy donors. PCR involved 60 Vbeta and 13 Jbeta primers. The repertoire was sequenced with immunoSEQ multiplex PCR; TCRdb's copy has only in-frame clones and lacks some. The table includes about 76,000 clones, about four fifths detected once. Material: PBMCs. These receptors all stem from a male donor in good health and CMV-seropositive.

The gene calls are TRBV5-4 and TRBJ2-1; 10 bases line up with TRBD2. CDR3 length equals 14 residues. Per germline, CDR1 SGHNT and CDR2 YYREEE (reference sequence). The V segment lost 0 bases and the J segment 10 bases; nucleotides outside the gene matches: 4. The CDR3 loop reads CASSLEGSGREQFF. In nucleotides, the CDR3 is TGTGCCAGCAGCTTGGAGGGTAGCGGGAGGGAGCAGTTCTTC. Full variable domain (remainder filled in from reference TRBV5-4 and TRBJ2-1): ETGVTQSPTHLIKTRGQQVTLRCSSQSGHNTVSWYQQALGQGPQFIFQYYREEENGRGNFPPRFSGLQFPNYSSELNVNALELDDSALYLCASSLEGSGREQFFGPGTRLTVL.

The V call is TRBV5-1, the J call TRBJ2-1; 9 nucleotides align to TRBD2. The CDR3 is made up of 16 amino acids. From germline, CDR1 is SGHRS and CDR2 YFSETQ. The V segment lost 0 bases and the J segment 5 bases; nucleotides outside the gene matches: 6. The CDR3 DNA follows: TGCGCCAGCAGCTTGGTTGCCTTAGCGGGGGACAATGAGCAGTTCTTC. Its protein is CASSLVALAGDNEQFF.

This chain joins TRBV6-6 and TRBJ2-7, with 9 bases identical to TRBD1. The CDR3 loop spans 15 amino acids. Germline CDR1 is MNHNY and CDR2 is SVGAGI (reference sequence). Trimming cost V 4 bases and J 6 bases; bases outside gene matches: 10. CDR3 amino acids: CASSLSLQGAGEQYF. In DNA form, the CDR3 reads TGTGCCAGCAGTTTAAGTCTACAGGGGGCCGGCGAGCAGTACTTC.

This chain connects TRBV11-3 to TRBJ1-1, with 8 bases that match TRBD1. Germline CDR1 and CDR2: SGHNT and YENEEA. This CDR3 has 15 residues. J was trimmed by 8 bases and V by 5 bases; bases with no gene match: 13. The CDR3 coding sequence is TGTGCCAGCAGCCAGGACAGGGTATCTCCATCCGAAGCTTTCTTT. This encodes CASSQDRVSPSEAFF.

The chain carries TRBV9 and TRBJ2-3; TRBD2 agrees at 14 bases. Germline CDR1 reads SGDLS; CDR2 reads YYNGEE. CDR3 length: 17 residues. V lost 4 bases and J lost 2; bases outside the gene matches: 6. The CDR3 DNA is TGTGCCAGCAGCACCTCGGGACTAGCGGGGGTCACAGATACGCAGTATTTT. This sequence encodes CASSTSGLAGVTDTQYF.

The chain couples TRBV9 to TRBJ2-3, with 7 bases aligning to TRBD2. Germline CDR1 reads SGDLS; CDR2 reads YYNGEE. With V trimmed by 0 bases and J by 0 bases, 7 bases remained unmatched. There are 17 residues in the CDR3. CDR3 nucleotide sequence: TGTGCCAGCAGCGTAGGCACCGGGACTACCAGCACAGATACGCAGTATTTT. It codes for CASSVGTGTTSTDTQYF.

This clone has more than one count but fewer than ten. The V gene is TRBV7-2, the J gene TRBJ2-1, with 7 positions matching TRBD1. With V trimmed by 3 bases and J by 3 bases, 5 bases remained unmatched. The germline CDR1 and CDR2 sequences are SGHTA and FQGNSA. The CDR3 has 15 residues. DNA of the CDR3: TGTGCCAGCAGCTTTCAGGCAGGGGGCTACAATGAGCAGTTCTTC. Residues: CASSFQAGGYNEQFF.

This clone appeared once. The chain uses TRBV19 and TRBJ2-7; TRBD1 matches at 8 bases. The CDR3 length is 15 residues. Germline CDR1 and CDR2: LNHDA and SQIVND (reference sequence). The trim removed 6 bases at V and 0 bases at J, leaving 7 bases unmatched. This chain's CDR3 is CASRLGQGRSYEQYF. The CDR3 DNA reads TGTGCCAGTAGACTTGGACAGGGTCGCTCCTACGAGCAGTACTTC.

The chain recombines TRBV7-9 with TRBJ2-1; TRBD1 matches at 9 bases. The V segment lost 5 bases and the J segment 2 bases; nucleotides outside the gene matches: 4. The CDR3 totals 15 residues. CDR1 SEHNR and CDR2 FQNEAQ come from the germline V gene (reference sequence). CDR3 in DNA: TGTGCCAGCAGCATAGGACAGGGGACCTACAATGAGCAGTTCTTC. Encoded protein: CASSIGQGTYNEQFF.

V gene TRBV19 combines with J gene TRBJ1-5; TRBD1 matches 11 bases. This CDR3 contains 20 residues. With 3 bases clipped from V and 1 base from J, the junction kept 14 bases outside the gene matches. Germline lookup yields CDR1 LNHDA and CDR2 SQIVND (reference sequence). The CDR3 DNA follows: TGTGCCAGTAGTATGGGGCGCTCAGGACAGGGGGCGCTGAGCAATCAGCCCCAGCATTTT. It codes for CASSMGRSGQGALSNQPQHF. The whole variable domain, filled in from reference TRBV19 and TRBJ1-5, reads DGGITQSPKYLFRKEGQNVTLSCEQNLNHDAMYWYRQDPGQGLRLIYYSQIVNDFQKGDIAEGYSVSREKKESFPLTVTSAQKNPTAFYLCASSMGRSGQGALSNQPQHFGDGTRLSIL.

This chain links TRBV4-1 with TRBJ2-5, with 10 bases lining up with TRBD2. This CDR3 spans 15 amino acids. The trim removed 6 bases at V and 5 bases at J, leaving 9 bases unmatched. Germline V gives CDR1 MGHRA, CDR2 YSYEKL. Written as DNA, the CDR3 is TGCGCCAGCAGTCCCCTTAGCGGGAGGCTCGAGACCCAGTACTTC. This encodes CASSPLSGRLETQYF.

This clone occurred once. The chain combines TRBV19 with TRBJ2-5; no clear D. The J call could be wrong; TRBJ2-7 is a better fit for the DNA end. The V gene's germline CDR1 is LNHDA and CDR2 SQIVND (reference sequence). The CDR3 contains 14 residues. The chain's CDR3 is CASSASFSSYEQYF. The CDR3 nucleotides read TGTGCCAGTAGTGCCTCATTTTCCTCCTACGAGCAGTACTTC.

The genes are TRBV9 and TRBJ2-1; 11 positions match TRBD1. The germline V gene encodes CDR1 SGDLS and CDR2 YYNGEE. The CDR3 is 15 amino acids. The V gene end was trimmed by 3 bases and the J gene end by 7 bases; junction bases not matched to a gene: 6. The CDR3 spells CASSGDRGNVNEQFF. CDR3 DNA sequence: TGTGCCAGCAGCGGGGACAGGGGGAACGTAAATGAGCAGTTCTTC.

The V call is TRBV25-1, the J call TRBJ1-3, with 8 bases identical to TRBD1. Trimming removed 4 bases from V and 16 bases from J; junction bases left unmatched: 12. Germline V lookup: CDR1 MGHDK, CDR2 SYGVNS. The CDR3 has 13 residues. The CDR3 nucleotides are TGTGCCAGCAGTGCCGGGGACAGGCGATTGATGTATTTT. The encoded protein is CASSAGDRRLMYF.

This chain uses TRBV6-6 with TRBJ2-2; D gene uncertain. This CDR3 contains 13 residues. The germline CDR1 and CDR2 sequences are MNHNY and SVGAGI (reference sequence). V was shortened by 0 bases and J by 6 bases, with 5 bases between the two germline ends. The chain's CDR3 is CASSYSQSGELFF. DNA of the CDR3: TGTGCCAGCAGTTACTCCCAATCCGGGGAGCTGTTTTTT.

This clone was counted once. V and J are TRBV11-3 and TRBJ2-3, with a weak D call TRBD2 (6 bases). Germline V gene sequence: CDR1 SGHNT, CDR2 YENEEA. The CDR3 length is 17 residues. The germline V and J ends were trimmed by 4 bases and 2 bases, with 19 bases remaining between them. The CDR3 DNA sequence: TGTGCCAGCAGCTCCCGGTCGGCTAGCGCATCCACAGATACGCAGTATTTT. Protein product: CASSSRSASASTDTQYF.

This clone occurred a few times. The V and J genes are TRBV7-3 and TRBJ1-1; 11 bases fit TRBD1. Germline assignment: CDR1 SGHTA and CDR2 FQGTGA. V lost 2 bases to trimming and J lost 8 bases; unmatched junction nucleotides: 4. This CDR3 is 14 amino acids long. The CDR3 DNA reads TGTGCCAGCAGCTTACAGGGACAGGGGGGGGAAGCTTTCTTT. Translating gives CASSLQGQGGEAFF. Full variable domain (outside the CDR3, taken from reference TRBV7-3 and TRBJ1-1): GAGVSQTPSNKVTEKGKYVELRCDPISGHTALYWYRQSLGQGPEFLIYFQGTGAADDSGLPNDRFFAVRPEGSVSTLKIQRTERGDSAVYLCASSLQGQGGEAFFGQGTRLTVV.

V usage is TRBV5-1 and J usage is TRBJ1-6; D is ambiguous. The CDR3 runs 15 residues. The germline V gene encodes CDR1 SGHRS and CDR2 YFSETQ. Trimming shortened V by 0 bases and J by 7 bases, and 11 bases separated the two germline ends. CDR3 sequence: CASSLVASANSPLHF. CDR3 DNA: TGCGCCAGCAGCTTGGTGGCCAGTGCCAATTCACCCCTCCACTTT. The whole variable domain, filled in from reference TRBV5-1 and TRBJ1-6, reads KAGVTQTPRYLIKTRGQQVTLSCSPISGHRSVSWYQQTPGQGLQFLFEYFSETQRNKGNFPGRFSGRQFSNSRSEMNVSTLELGDSALYLCASSLVASANSPLHFGNGTRLTVT.

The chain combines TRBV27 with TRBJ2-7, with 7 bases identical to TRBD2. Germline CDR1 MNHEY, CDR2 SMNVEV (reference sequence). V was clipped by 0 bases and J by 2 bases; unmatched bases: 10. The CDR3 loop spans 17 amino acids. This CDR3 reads CASSLSGGVRFPYEQYF. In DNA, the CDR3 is TGTGCCAGCAGTTTATCGGGGGGGGTGCGCTTCCCCTACGAGCAGTACTTC.

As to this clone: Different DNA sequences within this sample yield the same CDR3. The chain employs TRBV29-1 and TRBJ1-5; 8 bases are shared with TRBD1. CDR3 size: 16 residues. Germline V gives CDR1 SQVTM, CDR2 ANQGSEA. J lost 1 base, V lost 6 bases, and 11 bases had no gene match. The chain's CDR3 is CSVGAGTGSSNQPQHF. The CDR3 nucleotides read TGCAGCGTGGGGGCCGGGACAGGTTCCAGCAATCAGCCCCAGCATTTT.

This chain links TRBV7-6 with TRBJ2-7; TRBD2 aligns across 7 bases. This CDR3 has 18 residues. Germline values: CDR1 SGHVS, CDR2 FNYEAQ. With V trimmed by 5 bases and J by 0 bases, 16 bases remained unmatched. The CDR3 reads CASSPGSRWGGPSYEQYF. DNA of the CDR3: TGTGCCAGCAGCCCCGGCTCTCGATGGGGGGGACCCTCCTACGAGCAGTACTTC.